Listed here are 14 T cell receptor beta chains from one sample, sequenced in a study of T cells after posttransplantation cyclophosphamide. Clones were sequenced by immunoSEQ multiplex PCR, and TCRdb holds only the in-frame ones, with some missing. The table has tens of thousands of clones, just over 85% seen once. Sequencing input: PBMCs. The receptor source for this set is a man aged 30 to 45 with a blood cancer, CMV-positive, and with a related stem cell donor.

The chain employs TRBV6-1 and TRBJ1-3; no clear D. The CDR3 loop spans 17 amino acids. Trimming stripped 4 bases from V and 0 bases from J, with 16 bases between. CDR1 and CDR2 from the germline V gene are MNHNS and SASEGT. CDR3 nucleotides: TGTGCCAGCAGTGGGACCGTGGGAGTTAGCTCTGGAAACACCATATATTTT. Its protein product is CASSGTVGVSSGNTIYF.

In this sample, this clone turned up once. The rearrangement uses TRBV5-1 and TRBJ2-2, with 9 bases identical to TRBD1. The CDR3 loop spans 17 amino acids. V was clipped by 2 bases and J by 1 base; unmatched bases: 6. From germline, CDR1 is SGHRS and CDR2 YFSETQ. This CDR3 is CASSFVSGQGNTGELFF. The CDR3 DNA reads TGCGCCAGCAGCTTCGTGTCGGGACAGGGGAACACCGGGGAGCTGTTTTTT.

This sequence joins TRBV7-8 and TRBJ1-2; D gene ambiguous. Trimming took 5 bases from V and 4 from J, leaving 20 bases between them. Germline-derived CDR1 and CDR2 are SGHVS and FQNEAQ. The CDR3 extends over 16 amino acids. The CDR3 coding sequence is TGTGCCAGCAGCCCTGAGGTTCCGGGGATCGGCTATGGCTACACCTTC. Protein product: CASSPEVPGIGYGYTF.

The V gene is TRBV2, the J gene TRBJ2-7; D might be TRBD2 (7 bases). CDR1 and CDR2 (germline): SNHLY, FYNNEI. The CDR3 sequence is 14 residues long. Between the trimmed V and J ends, which lost 4 bases and 2 bases, there was a span of 12 bases. The CDR3 bases are TGTGCCAGCAGTGGGGGGGGGCCAACCTACGAGCAGTACTTC. It translates to CASSGGGPTYEQYF.

The rearrangement links TRBV19 to TRBJ2-2; 10 positions agree with TRBD2. CDR3 length: 16 amino acids. The germline V gene has CDR1 LNHDA and CDR2 SQIVND (reference sequence). Losses at the gene ends were 10 bases for V and 7 bases for J; bases not matched to a gene: 15. CDR3: CATLKASGRRGGELFF. The CDR3 nucleotides read TGTGCCACCCTAAAGGCTAGCGGGAGAAGAGGCGGGGAGCTGTTTTTT.

The genes are TRBV7-6 and TRBJ2-2; unclear D gene. The germline CDR1 and CDR2 sequences are SGHVS and FNYEAQ. Trimming stripped 4 bases from V and 2 bases from J, with 2 bases between. The CDR3 extends over 12 amino acids. The CDR3 reads CASSSNTGELFF. DNA of the CDR3: TGTGCCAGCAGCTCAAACACCGGGGAGCTGTTTTTT.

The rearrangement links TRBV29-1 to TRBJ1-1, with unresolved D. This CDR3 contains 14 residues. CDR1 and CDR2 (germline): SQVTM, ANQGSEA. Trimming left V 3 bases short and J 1 base short, with 12 bases between. This CDR3 is CSVDFLGTNTEAFF. Here the CDR3 DNA reads TGCAGCGTTGATTTTCTGGGCACGAACACTGAAGCTTTCTTT.

As DNA, the CDR3 is TGTGCCTGGACAGGGATACTAACTAACTATGGCTACACCTTC. It translates to CAWTGILTNYGYTF. This sequence joins TRBV30 and TRBJ1-2; tentatively, D is TRBD1 (5 bases). The V end was cut by 4 bases, the J end by 0 bases, with 12 bases between. CDR3 size: 14 residues. Germline assignment: CDR1 GTSNPN and CDR2 SVGIG (reference sequence).

The rearrangement uses TRBV11-3 and TRBJ2-5; D is perhaps TRBD1 (6 bases). Germline V CDR1 and CDR2: SGHNT, YENEEA. This CDR3 has 15 amino acids. Trimming shortened V by 4 bases and J by 4 bases, and 16 bases separated the two germline ends. In DNA form, the CDR3 reads TGTGCCAGCAGCTCACCCTGGGGGCTAAGAGAGACCCAGTACTTC. It is translated as CASSSPWGLRETQYF.

The chain is built from TRBV4-1 and TRBJ1-3, with D possibly being TRBD1 (5 bases). Trimming took 1 base from V and 3 from J, leaving 19 bases between them. The V gene's germline CDR1 is MGHRA and CDR2 YSYEKL. There are 18 residues in the CDR3. CDR3 coding DNA: TGCGCCAGCAGCCAAGTACTTGTGGGTTTGGGGCTTGGAAACACCATATATTTT. Amino acid sequence: CASSQVLVGLGLGNTIYF.

This clone was recorded only once. The chain has TRBV7-6 and TRBJ2-1; 11 nucleotides match TRBD1. V dropped 5 bases and J dropped 6; count of bases not matched to a gene: 3. Looked up from germline, CDR1 is SGHVS and CDR2 is FNYEAQ. The CDR3 has 14 amino acids. CDR3 sequence: CASSPGTGGNEQFF. The CDR3 DNA sequence: TGTGCCAGCAGCCCCGGGACAGGGGGCAATGAGCAGTTCTTC.

The chain joins TRBV7-9 to TRBJ2-7; 7 bases fit TRBD2. The ends lost 4 bases at V and 2 bases at J; junction bases unmatched: 5. The CDR3 runs to 14 residues. Germline V gives CDR1 SEHNR, CDR2 FQNEAQ (reference sequence). The CDR3 loop is CASSSGGRTYEQYF. As DNA, the CDR3 is TGTGCCAGCAGCTCGGGGGGACGTACCTACGAGCAGTACTTC.

In regard to this clone: Different DNA sequences within this sample yield the same CDR3. The chain couples TRBV5-1 to TRBJ2-3, with D possibly matching TRBD2 (6 bases). The CDR3 has 15 residues. The germline V and J ends were trimmed by 0 bases and 6 bases, with 14 bases remaining between them. The germline V gene has CDR1 SGHRS and CDR2 YFSETQ. CDR3 DNA sequence: TGCGCCAGCAGCTTGGGGGGAGGTAGTGCGGATACGCAGTATTTT. Amino acid sequence: CASSLGGGSADTQYF.

The rearrangement links TRBV6-6 to TRBJ2-7, with D maybe TRBD1 (5 bases). Looked up from germline, CDR1 is MNHNY and CDR2 is SVGAGI (reference sequence). CDR3 size: 13 residues. The V end was cut by 4 bases, the J end by 4 bases, with 11 bases between. The CDR3 DNA is TGTGCCAGCAGTTTTGGGGCTTTGTACGAGCAGTACTTC. This gives the protein CASSFGALYEQYF.